A single sample gave rise to the 5 T cell receptor beta chains below, sequenced in a study of T cells after yellow fever vaccination. TCRdb independently ran MiXCR on the 5' RACE reads; one entry per CDR3 protein. This table has 250,000 to 350,000 distinct CDR3 sequences, over 3.5% appearing once. The sequences come from PBMCs, collected 15 days after the yellow fever booster vaccination. These receptors originate from a man aged 18 to 35 who received the YFV17D yellow fever vaccine.

There are many counts of this clonotype. The chain recombines TRBV20-1 with TRBJ2-7; the match to TRBD2 covers 8 bases. Trimming took 3 bases from V and 0 from J; bases not matched to a gene: 4. The CDR3 runs to 14 residues. The germline gives CDR1 DFQATT, CDR2 SNEGSKA (reference sequence). The CDR3 sequence: CSARSAGGSYEQYV. CDR3 in DNA: TGCAGTGCTAGGTCCGCGGGGGGCTCCTACGAGCAGTACGTC.

This clonotype was observed a handful of times. The gene calls are TRBV6-5 and TRBJ2-3; D gene uncertain. V was shortened by 6 bases and J by 6 bases, with 13 bases between the two germline ends. This CDR3 has 13 residues. The germline V gene has CDR1 MNHEY and CDR2 SVGAGI. CDR3 residues: CASRAAPKDTQYF. CDR3 coding DNA: TGTGCCAGCAGGGCGGCGCCTAAGGATACGCAGTATTTT.

This clonotype was seen repeatedly, ten times or more. This sequence joins TRBV7-9 and TRBJ1-2; 7 nucleotides agree with TRBD1. The CDR3 totals 14 residues. Trimming at V came to 3 bases and at J to 7 bases, leaving 8 bases not matched to a gene. Germline-derived CDR1 and CDR2 are SEHNR and FQNEAQ (reference sequence). The CDR3, as DNA: TGTGCCAGCAGCTTTCAGGGGGGGGATCGTGGCTACACCTTC. Its translation is CASSFQGGDRGYTF. Drawing the rest from reference TRBV7-9 and TRBJ1-2, the complete variable domain is DTGVSQNPRHKITKRGQNVTFRCDPISEHNRLYWYRQTLGQGPEFLTYFQNEAQLEKSRLLSDRFSAERPKGSFSTLEIQRTEQGDSAMYLCASSFQGGDRGYTFGSGTRLTVV.

This clonotype has at least ten counts. The chain links TRBV6-6 to TRBJ2-5; the match to TRBD2 covers 11 bases. The CDR3 sequence is 15 residues long. With V trimmed by 6 bases and J by 6 bases, 9 bases remained unmatched. The germline gives CDR1 MNHNY, CDR2 SVGAGI (reference sequence). CDR3 protein: CASSLLAGGGKTQYF. Here the CDR3 DNA reads TGTGCCAGCAGCCTCCTAGCGGGGGGCGGAAAGACCCAGTACTTC.

This clonotype was seen ten or more times. The rearrangement uses TRBV15 and TRBJ1-2, with TRBD1 identical over 9 bases. The germline CDR1 and CDR2 sequences are LNHNV and YYDKDF (reference sequence). The junction had 6 bases not matched to a gene; V was cut back by 0 bases and J by 1 base. The CDR3 is 17 residues long. CDR3 region: CATSRDLGQGLNYGYTF. The CDR3 nucleotides read TGTGCCACCAGCAGAGATCTGGGACAGGGACTTAACTATGGCTACACCTTC.